This T cell receptor (beta chain) was obtained from a study of shared clonotypes between healthy human individuals. About the research overall: The study used three CD4 naive, three CD4 memory, two CD8 naive and one CD8 memory plate per donor. Whole-study findings and limits: Among donors, clonotype sharing was expected to be affected by sequencing depth. Represented diversity, genetic and exposure-history alike, was limited by few donors.

In regard to this clone: Antigen specificity is unknown.

Repertoires were generated with immunoSEQ multiplex PCR, while TCRdb's copy carries only in-frame clones and drops some. The table lists millions of clones, over 85% of them singletons, with about 0.13% in the top ten. V was shortened by 7 bases and J by 6 bases, with 16 bases between the two germline ends. CDR3 length equals 13 residues. In germline, CDR1 is MNHEY, CDR2 SVGAGI. This chain links TRBV6-5 with TRBJ2-7; the D gene is possibly TRBD1 (6 bases). Source material: naive CD4+ T cells sorted from blood. Subset indicated: CD45RA+ positively selected. The receptor was isolated from a man aged 18 to 30 in good health. This CDR3 reads CASTNQGIGEQYF. In nucleotides, the CDR3 is TGTGCCAGCACCAACCAGGGGATTGGCGAGCAGTACTTC.